Presented here are 2 T cell receptor beta chains from one specimen sequenced in a study of T cells in Graves' hyperthyroidism and ophthalmopathy. Regions amplified from RNA transcripts were the TCR beta CDR3 regions. The HTBI primer set drove a first-round RT-PCR of the TCR CDR3. TCRdb re-called the multiplex PCR reads with MiXCR, one entry per CDR3 protein. The sample yields around 580,000 distinct CDR3 sequences, roughly 46% seen once. The sample comprised peripheral blood or thyroid tissue (not recorded which). These receptors were taken from a woman younger than 30 with Graves' hyperthyroidism.

The chain joins TRBV2 to TRBJ2-6; a possible D gene is TRBD2 (5 bases). CDR1 SNHLY and CDR2 FYNNEI come from the germline V gene. The CDR3 covers 16 residues. V lost 7 bases to trimming and J lost 1 base, with 14 bases between them. In DNA, the CDR3 is TGTGCCAGCAAGCTACGGGGATGGTCTGGGGCCAACGTCCTGACTTTC. Protein sequence: CASKLRGWSGANVLTF.

This clonotype appeared a few times. CDR3 nucleotide sequence: TGTGCCAGCAGCCAAAAGGCTGGGGGAGGAAACACCATATATTTT. It translates to CASSQKAGGGNTIYF. The rearrangement links TRBV14 to TRBJ1-3; a weak D match, TRBD1 (5 bases). The CDR3 totals 15 residues. Trimming removed 2 bases at V and 4 bases at J, with 12 bases between. Germline V lookup: CDR1 SGHDN, CDR2 FVKESK.